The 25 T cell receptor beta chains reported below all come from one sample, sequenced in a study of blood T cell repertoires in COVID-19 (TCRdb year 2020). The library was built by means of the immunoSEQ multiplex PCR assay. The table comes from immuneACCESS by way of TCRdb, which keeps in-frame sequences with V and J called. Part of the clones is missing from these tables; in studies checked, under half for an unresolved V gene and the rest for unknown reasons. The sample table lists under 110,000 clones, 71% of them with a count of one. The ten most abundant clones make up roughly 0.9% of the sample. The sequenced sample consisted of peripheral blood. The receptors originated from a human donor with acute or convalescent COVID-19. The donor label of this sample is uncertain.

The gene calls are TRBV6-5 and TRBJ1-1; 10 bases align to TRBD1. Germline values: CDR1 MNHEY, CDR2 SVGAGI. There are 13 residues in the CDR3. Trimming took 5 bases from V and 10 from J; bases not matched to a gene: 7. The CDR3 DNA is TGTGCCAGCAGTCCGGGACAGGGGATAGGAGCTTTCTTT. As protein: CASSPGQGIGAFF.

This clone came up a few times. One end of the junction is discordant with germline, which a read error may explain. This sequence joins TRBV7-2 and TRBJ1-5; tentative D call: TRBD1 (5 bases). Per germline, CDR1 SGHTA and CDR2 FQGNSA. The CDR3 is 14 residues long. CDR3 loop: CASRLGALDQPQHF. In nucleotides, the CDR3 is TGTGCCAGCAGATTAGGGGCATTGGATCAGCCCCAGCATTTT.

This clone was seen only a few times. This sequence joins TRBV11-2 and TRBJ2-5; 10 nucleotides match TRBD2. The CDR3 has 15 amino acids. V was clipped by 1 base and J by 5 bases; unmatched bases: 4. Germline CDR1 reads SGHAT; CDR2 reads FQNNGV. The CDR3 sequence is CASSLVAGGHETQYF. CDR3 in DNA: TGTGCCAGCAGCTTAGTAGCGGGGGGCCACGAGACCCAGTACTTC.

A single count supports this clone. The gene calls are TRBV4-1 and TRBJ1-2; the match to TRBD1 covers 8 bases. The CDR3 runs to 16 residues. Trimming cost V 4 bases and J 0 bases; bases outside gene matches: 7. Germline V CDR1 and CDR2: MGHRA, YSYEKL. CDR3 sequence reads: CASSRVGQAANYGYTF. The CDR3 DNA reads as TGCGCCAGCAGCCGAGTGGGACAGGCAGCTAACTATGGCTACACCTTC.

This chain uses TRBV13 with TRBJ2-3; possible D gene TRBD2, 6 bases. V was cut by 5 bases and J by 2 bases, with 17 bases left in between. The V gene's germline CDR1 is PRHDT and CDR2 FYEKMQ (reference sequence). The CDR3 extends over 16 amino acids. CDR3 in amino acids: CASSPRDGGDTDTQYF. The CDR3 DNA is TGTGCCAGCAGCCCACGTGACGGGGGAGACACAGATACGCAGTATTTT. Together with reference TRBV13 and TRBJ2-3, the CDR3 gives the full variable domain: AAGVIQSPRHLIKEKRETATLKCYPIPRHDTVYWYQQGPGQDPQFLISFYEKMQSDKGSIPDRFSAQQFSDYHSELNMSSLELGDSALYFCASSPRDGGDTDTQYFGPGTRLTVL.

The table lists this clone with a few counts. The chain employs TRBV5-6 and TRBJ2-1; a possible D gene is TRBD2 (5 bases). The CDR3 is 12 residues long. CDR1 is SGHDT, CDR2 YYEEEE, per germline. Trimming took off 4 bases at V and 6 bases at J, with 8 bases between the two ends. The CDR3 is CASSPGSNEQFF. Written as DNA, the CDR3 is TGTGCCAGCAGCCCGGGGTCCAATGAGCAGTTCTTC.

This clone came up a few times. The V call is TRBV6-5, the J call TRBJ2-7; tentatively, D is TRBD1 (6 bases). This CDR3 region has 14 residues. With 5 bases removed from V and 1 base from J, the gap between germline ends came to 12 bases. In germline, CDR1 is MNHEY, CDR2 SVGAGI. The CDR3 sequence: CASSILDSSYEQYF. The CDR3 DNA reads TGTGCCAGCAGTATCCTGGACAGTTCCTACGAGCAGTACTTC.

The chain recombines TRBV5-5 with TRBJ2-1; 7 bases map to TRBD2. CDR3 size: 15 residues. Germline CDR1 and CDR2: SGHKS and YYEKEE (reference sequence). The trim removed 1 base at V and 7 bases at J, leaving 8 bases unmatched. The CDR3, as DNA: TGTGCCAGCAGCTTGCAACTAGCGACGCGGAATGAGCAGTTCTTC. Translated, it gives CASSLQLATRNEQFF.

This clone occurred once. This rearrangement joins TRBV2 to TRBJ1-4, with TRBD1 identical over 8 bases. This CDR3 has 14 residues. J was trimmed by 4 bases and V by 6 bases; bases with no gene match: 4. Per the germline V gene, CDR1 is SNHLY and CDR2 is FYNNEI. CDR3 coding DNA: TGTGCCAGCAGACAGGGGGGCCGTAATGAAAAACTGTTTTTT. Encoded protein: CASRQGGRNEKLFF.

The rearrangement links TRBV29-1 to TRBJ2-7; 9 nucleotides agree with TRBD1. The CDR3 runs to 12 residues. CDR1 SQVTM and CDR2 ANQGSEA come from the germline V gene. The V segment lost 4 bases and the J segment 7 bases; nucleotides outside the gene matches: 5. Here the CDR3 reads CSVAGTGREQYF. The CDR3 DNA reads TGCAGCGTTGCCGGGACAGGGAGGGAGCAGTACTTC.

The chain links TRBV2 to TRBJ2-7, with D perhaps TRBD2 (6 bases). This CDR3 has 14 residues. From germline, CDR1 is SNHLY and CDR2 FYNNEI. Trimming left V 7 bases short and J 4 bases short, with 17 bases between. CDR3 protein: CASKLSEGSYEQYF. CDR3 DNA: TGTGCCAGCAAATTATCGGAGGGCTCGTACGAGCAGTACTTC.

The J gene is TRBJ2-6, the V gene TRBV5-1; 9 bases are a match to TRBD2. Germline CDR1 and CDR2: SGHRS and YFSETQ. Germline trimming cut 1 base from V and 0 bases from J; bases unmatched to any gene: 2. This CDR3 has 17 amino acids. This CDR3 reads CASSLRGGASGANVLTF. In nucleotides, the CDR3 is TGCGCCAGCAGCTTGCGCGGGGGGGCCTCTGGGGCCAACGTCCTGACTTTC.

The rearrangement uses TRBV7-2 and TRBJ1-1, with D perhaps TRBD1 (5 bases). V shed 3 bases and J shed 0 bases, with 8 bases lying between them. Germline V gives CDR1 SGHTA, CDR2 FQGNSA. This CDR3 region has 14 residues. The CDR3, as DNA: TGTGCCAGCAGCTTTGGGGACTTGAACACTGAAGCTTTCTTT. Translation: CASSFGDLNTEAFF.

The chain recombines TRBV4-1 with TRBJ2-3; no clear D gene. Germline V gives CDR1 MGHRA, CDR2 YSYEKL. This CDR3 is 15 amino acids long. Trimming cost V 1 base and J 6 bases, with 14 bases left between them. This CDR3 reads CASSQAVVTIDTQYF. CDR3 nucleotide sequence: TGCGCCAGCAGCCAAGCTGTCGTTACTATTGATACGCAGTATTTT.

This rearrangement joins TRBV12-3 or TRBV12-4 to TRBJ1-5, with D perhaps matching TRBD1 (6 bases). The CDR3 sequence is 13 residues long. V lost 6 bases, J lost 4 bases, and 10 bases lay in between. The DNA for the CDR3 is TGTGCCAGCAGCTACGACAGGAATCAGCCCCAGCATTTT. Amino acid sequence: CASSYDRNQPQHF.

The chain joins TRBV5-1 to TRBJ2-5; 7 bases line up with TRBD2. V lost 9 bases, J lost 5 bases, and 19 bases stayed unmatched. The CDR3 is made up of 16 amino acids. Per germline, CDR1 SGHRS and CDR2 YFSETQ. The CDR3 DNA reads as TGCGCCACCTCAGGAGGGACTAACTCAAGAATCGAGACCCAGTACTTC. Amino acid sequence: CATSGGTNSRIETQYF.

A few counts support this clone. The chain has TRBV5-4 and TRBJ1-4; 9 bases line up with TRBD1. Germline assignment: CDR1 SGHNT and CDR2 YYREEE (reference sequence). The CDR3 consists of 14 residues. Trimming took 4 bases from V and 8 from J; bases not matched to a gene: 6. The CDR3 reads CASSTGQGIEKLFF. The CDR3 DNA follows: TGTGCCAGCAGCACCGGACAGGGGATCGAAAAACTGTTTTTT.

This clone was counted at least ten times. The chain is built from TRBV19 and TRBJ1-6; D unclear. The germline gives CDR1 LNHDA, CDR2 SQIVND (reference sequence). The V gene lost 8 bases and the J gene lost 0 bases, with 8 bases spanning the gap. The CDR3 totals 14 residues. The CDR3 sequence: CASGPSSYNSPLHF. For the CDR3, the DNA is TGTGCCAGTGGGCCATCCTCCTATAATTCACCCCTCCACTTT.

CDR3 sequence (DNA): TGTGCCAGCAGTGAAGTTCGGGGTATAAGCAATCAGCCCCAGCATTTT. It encodes CASSEVRGISNQPQHF. The chain combines TRBV6-1 with TRBJ1-5; D is undetermined. Germline-derived CDR1 and CDR2 are MNHNS and SASEGT. V was cut by 1 base and J by 1 base, with 11 bases left in between. CDR3 length: 16 residues.

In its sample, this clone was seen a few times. The CDR3 nucleotides are TGTGCCAGCGGACTCGGTAGTGAGCAGTTCTTC. Translated: CASGLGSEQFF. The V and J genes are TRBV10-3 and TRBJ2-1; possibly TRBD2 for D (5 bases). Germline values: CDR1 ENHRY, CDR2 SYGVKD. The CDR3 consists of 11 residues. V lost 10 bases, J lost 9 bases, and 13 bases lay in between.

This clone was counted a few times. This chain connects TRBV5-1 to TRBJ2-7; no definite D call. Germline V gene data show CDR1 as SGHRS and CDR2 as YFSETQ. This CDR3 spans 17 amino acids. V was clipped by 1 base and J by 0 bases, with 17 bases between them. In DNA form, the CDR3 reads TGCGCCAGCAGCTTGCGCCTTGCGCCACCCAACTCCTACGAGCAGTACGTC. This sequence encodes CASSLRLAPPNSYEQYV.

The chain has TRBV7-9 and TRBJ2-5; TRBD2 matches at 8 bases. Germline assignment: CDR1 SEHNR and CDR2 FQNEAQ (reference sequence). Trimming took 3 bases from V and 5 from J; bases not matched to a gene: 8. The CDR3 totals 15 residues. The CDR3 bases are TGTGCCAGCAGCTTTGGTACGGGGGGGCCGGAGACCCAGTACTTC. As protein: CASSFGTGGPETQYF.

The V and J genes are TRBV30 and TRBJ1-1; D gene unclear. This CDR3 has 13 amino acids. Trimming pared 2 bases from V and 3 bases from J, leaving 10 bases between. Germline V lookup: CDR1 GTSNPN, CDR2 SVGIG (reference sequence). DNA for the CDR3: TGTGCCTGGAGTTATTCTCGGGACACTGAAGCTTTCTTT. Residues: CAWSYSRDTEAFF.

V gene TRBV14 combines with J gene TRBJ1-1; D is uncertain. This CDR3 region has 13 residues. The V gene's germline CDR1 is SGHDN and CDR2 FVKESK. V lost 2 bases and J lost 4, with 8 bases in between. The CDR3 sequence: CASSQSPSTEAFF. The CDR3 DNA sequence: TGTGCCAGCAGCCAAAGTCCGAGCACTGAAGCTTTCTTT.

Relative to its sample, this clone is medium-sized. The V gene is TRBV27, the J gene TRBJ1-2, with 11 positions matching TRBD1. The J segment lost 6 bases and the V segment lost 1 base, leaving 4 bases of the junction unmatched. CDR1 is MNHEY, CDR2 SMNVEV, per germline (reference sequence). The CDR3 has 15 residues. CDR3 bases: TGTGCCAGCAGTTTATACCGGGACAGGGGGAATGGCTACACCTTC. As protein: CASSLYRDRGNGYTF.